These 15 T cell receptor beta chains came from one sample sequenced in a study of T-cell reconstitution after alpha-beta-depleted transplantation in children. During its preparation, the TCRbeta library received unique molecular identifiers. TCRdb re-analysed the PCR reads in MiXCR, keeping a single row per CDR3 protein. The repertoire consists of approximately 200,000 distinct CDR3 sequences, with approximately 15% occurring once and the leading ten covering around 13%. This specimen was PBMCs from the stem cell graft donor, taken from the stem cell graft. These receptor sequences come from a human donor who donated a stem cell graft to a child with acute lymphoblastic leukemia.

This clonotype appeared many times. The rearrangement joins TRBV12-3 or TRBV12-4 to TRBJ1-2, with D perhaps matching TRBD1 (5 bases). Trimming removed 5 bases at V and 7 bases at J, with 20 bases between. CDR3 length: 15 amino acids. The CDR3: CASSRHGSAGPGYTF. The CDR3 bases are TGTGCCAGCAGTCGCCACGGGTCGGCAGGGCCTGGCTACACCTTC.

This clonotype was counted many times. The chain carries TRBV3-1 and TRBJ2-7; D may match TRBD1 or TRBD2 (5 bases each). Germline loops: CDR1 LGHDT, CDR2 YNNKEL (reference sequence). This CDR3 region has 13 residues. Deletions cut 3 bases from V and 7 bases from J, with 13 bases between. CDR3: CASSQRGTREQYF. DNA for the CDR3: TGTGCCAGCAGCCAGAGAGGGACGCGGGAGCAGTACTTC.

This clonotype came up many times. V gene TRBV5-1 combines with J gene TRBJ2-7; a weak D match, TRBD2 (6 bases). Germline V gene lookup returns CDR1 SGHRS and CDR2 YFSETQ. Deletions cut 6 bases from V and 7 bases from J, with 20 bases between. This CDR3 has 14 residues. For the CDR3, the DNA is TGCGCCAGCACCCCGGGGAGCCAGGCGGGGGAGCAGTACTTC. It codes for CASTPGSQAGEQYF. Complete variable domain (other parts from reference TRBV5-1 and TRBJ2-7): KAGVTQTPRYLIKTRGQQVTLSCSPISGHRSVSWYQQTPGQGLQFLFEYFSETQRNKGNFPGRFSGRQFSNSRSEMNVSTLELGDSALYLCASTPGSQAGEQYFGPGTRLTVT.

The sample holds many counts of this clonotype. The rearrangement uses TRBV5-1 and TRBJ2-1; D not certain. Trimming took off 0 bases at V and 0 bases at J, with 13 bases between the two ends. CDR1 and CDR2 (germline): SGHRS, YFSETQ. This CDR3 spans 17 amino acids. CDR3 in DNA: TGCGCCAGCAGCTTGGTTTTTAGAACTAACTCCTACAATGAGCAGTTCTTC. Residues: CASSLVFRTNSYNEQFF.

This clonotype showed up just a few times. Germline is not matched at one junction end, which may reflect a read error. The CDR3 here is CASSLGPTSLSFEQYF. The CDR3 nucleotides read TGTGCCAGCAGTTTGGGCCCGACTAGCCTCTCCTTCGAGCAGTACTTC. V gene TRBV12-3 or TRBV12-4 combines with J gene TRBJ2-7, with 7 nucleotides matching TRBD2. This CDR3 region has 16 residues.

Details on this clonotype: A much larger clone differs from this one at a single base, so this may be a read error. Written as DNA, the CDR3 is TGCGCCAGCTGCTTGGACATGGATCTCGTGCCTGAAGCTTTCTTT. As protein: CASCLDMDLVPEAFF. The chain recombines TRBV5-1 with TRBJ1-1; TRBD1 might be the D (5 bases). This CDR3 has 15 residues. Germline values: CDR1 SGHRS, CDR2 YFSETQ.

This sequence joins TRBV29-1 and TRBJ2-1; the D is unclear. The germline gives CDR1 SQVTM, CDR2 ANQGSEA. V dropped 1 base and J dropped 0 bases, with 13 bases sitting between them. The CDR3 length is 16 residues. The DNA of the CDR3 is TGCAGCGTTGAAGCCACGGGCTTGAGCTCCTACAATGAGCAGTTCTTC. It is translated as CSVEATGLSSYNEQFF.

The CDR3 spells CASSEEGDTGELFF. Here the CDR3 DNA reads TGTGCCAGCAGTGAAGAAGGGGACACCGGGGAGCTGTTTTTT. V gene TRBV2 combines with J gene TRBJ2-2, with TRBD1 as a possible D gene (5 bases). V lost 1 base and J lost 3, with 6 bases in between. There are 14 residues in the CDR3. Germline CDR1 and CDR2: SNHLY and FYNNEI.

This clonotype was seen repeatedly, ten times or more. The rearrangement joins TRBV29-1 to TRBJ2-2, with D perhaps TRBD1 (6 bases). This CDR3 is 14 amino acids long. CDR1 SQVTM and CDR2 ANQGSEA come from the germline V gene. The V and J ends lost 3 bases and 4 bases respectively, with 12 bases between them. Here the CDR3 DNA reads TGCAGCGTTGATGGGGGCCCGAGCACCGGGGAGCTGTTTTTT. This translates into CSVDGGPSTGELFF.

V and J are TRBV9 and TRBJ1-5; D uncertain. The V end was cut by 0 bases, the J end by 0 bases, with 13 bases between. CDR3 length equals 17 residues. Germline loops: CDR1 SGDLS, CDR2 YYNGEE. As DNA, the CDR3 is TGTGCCAGCAGCGTAGAAAGACGCCGGAATAGCAATCAGCCCCAGCATTTT. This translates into CASSVERRRNSNQPQHF.

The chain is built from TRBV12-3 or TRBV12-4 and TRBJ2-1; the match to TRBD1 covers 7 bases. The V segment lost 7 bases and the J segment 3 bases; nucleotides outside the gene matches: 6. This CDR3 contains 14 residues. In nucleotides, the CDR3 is TGTGCCAGCAACCCCCGACAGGGCTACAATGAGCAGTTCTTC. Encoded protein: CASNPRQGYNEQFF.

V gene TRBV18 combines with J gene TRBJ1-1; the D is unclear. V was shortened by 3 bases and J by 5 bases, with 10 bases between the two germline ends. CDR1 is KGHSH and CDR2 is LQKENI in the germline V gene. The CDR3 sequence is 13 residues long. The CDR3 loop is CASSPPSKTEAFF. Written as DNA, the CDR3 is TGTGCCAGCTCACCCCCGAGTAAGACTGAAGCTTTCTTT.

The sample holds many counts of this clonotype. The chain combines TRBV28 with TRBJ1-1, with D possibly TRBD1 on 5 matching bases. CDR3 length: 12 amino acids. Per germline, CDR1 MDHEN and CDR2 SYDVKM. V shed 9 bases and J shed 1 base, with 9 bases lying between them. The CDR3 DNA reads TGTGCCAGTGGAACAGGGAACACTGAAGCTTTCTTT. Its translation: CASGTGNTEAFF.

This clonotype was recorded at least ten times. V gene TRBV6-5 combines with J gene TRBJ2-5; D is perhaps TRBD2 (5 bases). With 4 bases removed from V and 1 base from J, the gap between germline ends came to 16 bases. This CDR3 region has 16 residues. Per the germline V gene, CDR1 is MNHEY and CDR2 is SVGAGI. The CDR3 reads CASSFMEVHGQETQYF. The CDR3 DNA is TGTGCCAGCAGTTTTATGGAGGTCCACGGCCAAGAGACCCAGTACTTC.

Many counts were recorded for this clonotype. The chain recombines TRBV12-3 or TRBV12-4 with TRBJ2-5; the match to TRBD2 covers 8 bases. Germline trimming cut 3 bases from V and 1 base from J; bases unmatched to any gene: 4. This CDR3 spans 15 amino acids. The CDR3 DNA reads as TGTGCCAGCAGTTTGCAAGCGGGGGCCCAAGAGACCCAGTACTTC. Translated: CASSLQAGAQETQYF.